What follows are 5 T cell receptor beta chains derived from one specimen sequenced in a study of blood T cell repertoires in COVID-19. This table comes from immunoSEQ multiplex PCR, and its TCRdb copy is limited to in-frame clones, with some not included. The repertoire has over 110,000 clones, 65% to 80% of them found once; the top ten carry just under 2%. Sequences were obtained from peripheral blood. The origin of the receptors is a woman in her sixties or seventies with acute or convalescent COVID-19.

This chain uses TRBV7-8 with TRBJ2-7, with TRBD2 matching over 11 bases. The length of the CDR3 is 15 residues. Germline V gene data show CDR1 as SGHVS and CDR2 as FQNEAQ. Trimming at V came to 5 bases and at J to 4 bases, leaving 7 bases not matched to a gene. DNA for the CDR3: TGTGCCAGCAGCCTTAGCGGGAGGGCCATTTACGAGCAGTACTTC. As protein: CASSLSGRAIYEQYF.

The rearrangement links TRBV18 to TRBJ1-1; D possibly corresponds to TRBD1 (5 bases). Trimming took 5 bases from V and 2 from J, leaving 9 bases between them. The CDR3 has 13 residues. Germline V CDR1 and CDR2: KGHSH, LQKENI. The CDR3: CASSDSRNTEAFF. The CDR3 nucleotides are TGTGCCAGCTCAGACAGCCGAAACACTGAAGCTTTCTTT. The full variable domain, in which reference TRBV18 and TRBJ1-1 provide the parts outside the CDR3, is NAGVMQNPRHLVRRRGQEARLRCSPMKGHSHVYWYRQLPEEGLKFMVYLQKENIIDESGMPKERFSAEFPKEGPSILRIQQVVRGDSAAYFCASSDSRNTEAFFGQGTRLTVV.

The rearrangement links TRBV30 to TRBJ1-2; 7 bases map to TRBD1. From germline, CDR1 is GTSNPN and CDR2 SVGIG (reference sequence). This CDR3 contains 15 residues. V lost 3 bases, J lost 4 bases, and 11 bases stayed unmatched. The CDR3 DNA is TGTGCCTGGAGGAGACAGGGATTAAGCCCCTATGGCTACACCTTC. This codes for CAWRRQGLSPYGYTF.

This clone was found a few times. The chain carries TRBV29-1 and TRBJ1-2; 8 positions match TRBD1. J gave up 2 bases and V 4 bases, and 3 bases lay outside the gene matches. Germline V lookup: CDR1 SQVTM, CDR2 ANQGSEA. The CDR3 length is 13 residues. The CDR3 region has the DNA TGCAGCGTTGGGGACAGGCCCAACTATGGCTACACCTTC. Residues: CSVGDRPNYGYTF.

The chain couples TRBV27 to TRBJ2-7; no reliable D call. The V end lost 6 bases, the J end lost 3 bases, and 12 bases lay between the germline ends. Germline CDR1 and CDR2: MNHEY and SMNVEV (reference sequence). This CDR3 comprises 13 residues. The CDR3 loop reads CASSPATLYEQYF. CDR3 DNA sequence: TGTGCCAGCAGCCCCGCAACTCTCTACGAGCAGTACTTC.